These 7 T cell receptor beta chains share one sample of origin, sequenced in a study of shared clonotypes between healthy human individuals (dated by TCRdb to 2020 to 2021). CD8 naive samples were CD45RO-negative cells positively selected for CCR7, giving a CD45RA+CCR7+ population that excluded TemRA cells. Libraries were made using the immunoSEQ multiplex PCR assay. TCRdb stores this immuneACCESS table with in-frame sequences only. Part of the clones is absent; in the studies checked, under half of the shortfall reflects unresolved V genes, and no reason is known for the rest. The sample table records about 680,000 clones; just over 90% of these occur just once. The ten biggest clones cover 24% of the sample. Source material: naive CD8+ T cells sorted from blood. The cell subset or site label, read with the paper, signifies: CD45RA+CCR7+. The source of these receptors is a man aged 30 to 39 in good health.

This chain links TRBV2 with TRBJ2-5; TRBD1 is a possible D gene (6 bases). Germline lookup yields CDR1 SNHLY and CDR2 FYNNEI. The CDR3 length is 14 residues. V dropped 8 bases and J dropped 10 bases, with 23 bases sitting between them. The CDR3 is CASVTRGGKRDQYF. The CDR3 DNA reads TGTGCCAGCGTTACCAGGGGCGGCAAGAGGGACCAGTACTTC.

This clone was observed once. V gene TRBV9 combines with J gene TRBJ1-3; D unresolved. Germline assignment: CDR1 SGDLS and CDR2 YYNGEE. This CDR3 is 14 amino acids long. V lost 0 bases, J lost 3 bases, and 7 bases lay in between. Here the CDR3 reads CASSVAGGGNTIYF. The CDR3 nucleotides read TGTGCCAGCAGCGTAGCTGGCGGTGGAAACACCATATATTTT.

The rearrangement joins TRBV7-9 to TRBJ2-7, with 11 bases identical to TRBD2. Losses at the gene ends were 3 bases for V and 6 bases for J; bases not matched to a gene: 10. Germline loops: CDR1 SEHNR, CDR2 FQNEAQ (reference sequence). This CDR3 contains 16 residues. For the CDR3, the DNA is TGTGCCAGCAGCTTGGGACAACTAGCGGGAGTTCTCGAGCAGTACTTC. Its translation is CASSLGQLAGVLEQYF. Full variable domain (outside the CDR3, taken from reference TRBV7-9 and TRBJ2-7): DTGVSQNPRHKITKRGQNVTFRCDPISEHNRLYWYRQTLGQGPEFLTYFQNEAQLEKSRLLSDRFSAERPKGSFSTLEIQRTEQGDSAMYLCASSLGQLAGVLEQYFGPGTRLTVT.

The V gene is TRBV28, the J gene TRBJ2-7; 10 bases are shared with TRBD2. The CDR3 has 16 residues. Germline loops: CDR1 MDHEN, CDR2 SYDVKM. J lost 1 base, V lost 6 bases, and 9 bases had no gene match. The CDR3 region is CASSPSPGLASYEQYF. The CDR3 DNA sequence: TGTGCCAGCAGCCCCTCACCGGGACTAGCGTCCTACGAGCAGTACTTC.

V gene TRBV15 combines with J gene TRBJ2-3; D is possibly TRBD1 (5 bases). CDR3 size: 15 residues. Germline assignment: CDR1 LNHNV and CDR2 YYDKDF (reference sequence). V lost 4 bases and J lost 0, with 11 bases in between. CDR3 DNA sequence: TGTGCCACCAGCACAGGACAAACTAGCACAGATACGCAGTATTTT. As protein: CATSTGQTSTDTQYF.

This clone was seen a single time. The genes are TRBV7-8 and TRBJ2-7, with 8 bases matching TRBD2. This CDR3 contains 16 residues. Germline CDR1 is SGHVS and CDR2 is FQNEAQ. The V and J ends lost 1 base and 3 bases, in that order; junction bases with no gene match: 8. The DNA for the CDR3 is TGTGCCAGCAGCTTAGATCGAACTAGCGGTTACTACGAGCAGTACTTC. This translates into CASSLDRTSGYYEQYF.

The chain uses TRBV7-9 and TRBJ2-2; D uncertain. The CDR3 is 13 residues long. V was cut by 1 base and J by 7 bases, with 7 bases left in between. Germline V gene data show CDR1 as SEHNR and CDR2 as FQNEAQ (reference sequence). Written as DNA, the CDR3 is TGTGCCAGCAGCTTAGTTGCTAGCGGGGAGCTGTTTTTT. It yields the protein CASSLVASGELFF. The complete variable domain, with remaining parts taken from reference TRBV7-9 and TRBJ2-2, reads DTGVSQNPRHKITKRGQNVTFRCDPISEHNRLYWYRQTLGQGPEFLTYFQNEAQLEKSRLLSDRFSAERPKGSFSTLEIQRTEQGDSAMYLCASSLVASGELFFGEGSRLTVL.